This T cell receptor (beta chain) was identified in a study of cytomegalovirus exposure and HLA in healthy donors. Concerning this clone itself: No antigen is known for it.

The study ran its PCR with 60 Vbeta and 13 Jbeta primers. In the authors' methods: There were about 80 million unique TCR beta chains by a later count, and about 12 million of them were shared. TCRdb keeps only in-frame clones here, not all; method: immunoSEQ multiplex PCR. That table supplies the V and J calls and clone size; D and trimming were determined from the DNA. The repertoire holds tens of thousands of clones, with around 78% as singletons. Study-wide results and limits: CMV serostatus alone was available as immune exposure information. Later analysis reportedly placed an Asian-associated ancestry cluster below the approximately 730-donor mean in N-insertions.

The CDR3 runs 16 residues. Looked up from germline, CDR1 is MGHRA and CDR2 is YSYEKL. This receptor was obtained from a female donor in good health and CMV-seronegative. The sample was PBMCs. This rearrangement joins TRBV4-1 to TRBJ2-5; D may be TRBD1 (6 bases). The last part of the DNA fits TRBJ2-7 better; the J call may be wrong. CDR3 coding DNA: TGCGCCAGCAGCCAGACCAGGGGCGGAAGCTCCTACGAGCAGTACTTC. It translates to CASSQTRGGSSYEQYF.